Only a few counts were recorded for the clone carrying this TCR beta chain. Its specificity is unknown. The data were taken from a study of blood T cells in healthy people across ages. Study overall: Template switching recovered approximately one barcoded beta molecule for every two T cells.

Notes on the study in general: Per million T cells, the diversity of TCR beta decreased roughly linearly as age advanced. Long-lived donors had more naive CD4+ cells and higher diversity than aged donors.

V was pared by 6 bases and J by 5 bases, with 22 bases between. Germline V CDR1 and CDR2: ENHRY, SYGVKD. CDR3 length: 16 amino acids. The authors ran a second PCR of 7 to 11 cycles using a sample-barcoded 5' primer and a J-beta primer mix. A template-switch adaptor containing 12 random nucleotides labeled each cDNA molecule. From the 5' RACE reads, TCRdb called clonotypes with MiXCR, one entry per CDR3 protein. The table includes fewer than 2,000,000 distinct CDR3 sequences, about two fifths detected once. Sequencing input: blood. This chain connects TRBV10-3 to TRBJ2-5, with D perhaps matching TRBD1 or TRBD2 (5 bases each). The sequence derives from a human donor in good health. The chain's CDR3 is CAISGRTGTLGETQYF. The CDR3 nucleotides read TGTGCCATCAGCGGCAGAACCGGGACCCTGGGGGAGACCCAGTACTTC.